The 32 T cell receptor beta chains below come from one sample, sequenced in a study of T cells in women clearing cervical HPV infection. The table came from immunoSEQ multiplex PCR; TCRdb's copy has only in-frame clones and leaves some out. The sample has about 12,000 clones. Material: blood buffy coat. These receptor sequences come from a woman aged 18 to 75 with a cervical HPV16 infection that either progressed to CIN3+ or cleared (not recorded which).

For this clone: The CDR3 extends 3 residues past the end of the read, so its final part is completed from the germline J gene. The V and J genes are TRBV20-1 and TRBJ2-1, with TRBD1 matching over 8 bases. Germline V gives CDR1 DFQATT, CDR2 SNEGSKA (reference sequence). With V trimmed by 1 base and J by 4 bases, 3 bases remained unmatched. The CDR3 is 14 residues long. The CDR3 DNA, read in part, is TGCAGTGCTAGAGGTCAGGGGGCTTACAATGAG. Protein: CSARGQGAYNE. The entire CDR3 protein reads CSARGQGAYNEQFF.

Details on this clone: The DNA ends 3 residues before the CDR3 does, and the rest of the CDR3 is filled in from the germline J gene. Other DNA sequences in this specimen translate into the identical CDR3. This chain uses TRBV2 with TRBJ2-3, with 8 bases identical to TRBD1. CDR3 length: 16 amino acids. From germline, CDR1 is SNHLY and CDR2 FYNNEI. This CDR3 reads CASSEQGARSNQPQYF. The sequenced part of the CDR3 DNA is TGTGCCAGCAGTGAACAGGGGGCAAGAAGCAATCAGCCG.

Turning to this clone: The CDR3 extends 3 residues past the end of the read, so its final part is completed from the germline J gene. The chain employs TRBV9 and TRBJ2-5, with 11 bases fitting TRBD1. J lost 5 bases, V lost 1 base, and 7 bases had no gene match. CDR3 length equals 16 residues. CDR1 and CDR2 (germline): SGDLS, YYNGEE. CDR3 protein: CASSVFGGQGEETQYF. Partial CDR3 DNA: TGTGCCAGCAGCGTATTTGGGGGACAGGGGGAGGAGACC.

Worth noting for this clone: The read finishes 3 residues shy of the CDR3 end, and the germline J gene is used to complete it. V usage is TRBV12-3 or TRBV12-4 and J usage is TRBJ1-2, with D tentatively TRBD1 (6 bases). Trimming removed 7 bases from V and 7 bases from J, with 19 bases in between. CDR3 length equals 14 residues. The covered CDR3 bases are TGTGCCAGCACCACCAGGCGGGGGGCGGGTGGC. Protein: CASTTRRGAGG. From start to end, the CDR3 is CASTTRRGAGGYTF.

To note about this clone: The CDR3 end falls 3 residues outside the read, so it is completed with the germline J gene. The chain combines TRBV7-9 with TRBJ2-2; tentatively, D is TRBD1 (5 bases). Looked up from germline, CDR1 is SEHNR and CDR2 is FQNEAQ (reference sequence). The CDR3 is 14 amino acids. Trimming stripped 7 bases from V and 7 bases from J, with 16 bases between. CDR3 sequence: CASNLQGRVGELFF. The sequenced CDR3 bases are TGTGCCAGCAACCTCCAGGGAAGGGTCGGGGAG.

With respect to this clone: The observed sequence ends 3 residues before the CDR3 terminus, with the missing tail filled in from the germline J gene. V usage is TRBV19 and J usage is TRBJ2-3; 8 nucleotides line up with TRBD1. CDR1 is LNHDA and CDR2 is SQIVND in the germline V gene (reference sequence). V shed 6 bases, J shed 2 bases, and the junction held 4 bases outside the gene matches. The CDR3 is 14 residues long. The CDR3: CASRLQGDTDTQYF. The CDR3 bases that were read are TGTGCCAGTAGATTACAGGGGGACACAGATACG.

The CDR3 is CASSSPSAARETQYF. The DNA read from the CDR3 is TGTGCCAGCAGCTCCCCCAGCGCGGCACGTGAGACC. This sequence joins TRBV11-2 and TRBJ2-5; no firm D call. The CDR3 goes on 3 residues after the read ends, and that part is filled in from the germline J gene. The V end lost 4 bases, the J end lost 5 bases, and 17 bases lay between the germline ends. This CDR3 has 15 residues. CDR1 is SGHAT and CDR2 is FQNNGV in the germline V gene.

The chain's CDR3 is CASSASGSLAKNIYTF. The covered CDR3 bases are TGTGCCAGTAGTGCTTCAGGGTCTTTAGCCAAAAACATC. The chain combines TRBV19 with TRBJ1-2, with a tentative D call TRBD1 (5 bases). Read sequence stops 3 residues before the CDR3 end, and the germline J gene provides the missing end. In germline, CDR1 is LNHDA, CDR2 SQIVND (reference sequence). This CDR3 spans 16 amino acids.

Regarding this clone: The CDR3 end is not reached by the read, which stops 3 residues before it; the germline J gene fills it in. The rearrangement links TRBV30 to TRBJ2-7; 10 positions match TRBD1. After removal of 5 bases from V and 4 bases from J, the junction contained 5 bases not matched to a gene. This CDR3 has 13 residues. From germline, CDR1 is GTSNPN and CDR2 SVGIG (reference sequence). The sequenced part of the CDR3 DNA is TGTGCCTGGGGGACAGGGGTTTTGTACGAG. This gives the protein CAWGTGVLYE. The CDR3 in full is CAWGTGVLYEQYF.

Regarding this clone: The read falls 3 residues short of the CDR3 end, and the missing part is taken from the germline J gene. Other DNA variants within this sample encode the same CDR3. This chain joins TRBV5-1 and TRBJ1-3; D not resolved. The germline V gene has CDR1 SGHRS and CDR2 YFSETQ. The CDR3 sequence is 13 residues long. V was pared by 4 bases and J by 2 bases, with 7 bases between. Incomplete CDR3 DNA: TGCGCCAGCAGCGAAACAGCTGGAAACACC. Translation: CASSETAGNT. The entire CDR3 sequence reads CASSETAGNTIYF.

Concerning this clone: From the germline J gene comes the end of the CDR3, since the read stops 3 residues before it. V usage is TRBV10-1 and J usage is TRBJ2-7; D not certain. CDR3 length: 13 residues. Trimming took 9 bases from V and 6 from J, leaving 18 bases between them. From germline, CDR1 is WNHNN and CDR2 SYGVQD (reference sequence). Here the CDR3 reads CASSLGASSEQYF. The CDR3 DNA, read in part, is TGCGCCAGTAGTCTAGGAGCCAGCTCCGAG.

Concerning this clone: Sequencing ends 3 residues short of the CDR3 end; the germline J gene provides the rest. This chain links TRBV4-2 with TRBJ2-1, with TRBD2 matching over 7 bases. CDR1 LGHNA and CDR2 YNFKEQ come from the germline V gene. Trimming removed 2 bases from V and 2 bases from J; junction bases left unmatched: 6. This CDR3 comprises 16 residues. The sequenced CDR3 bases are TGTGCCAGCAGCCAACAAGCGGGGTTCCCCTACAATGAG. This sequence encodes CASSQQAGFPYNE. The whole CDR3 sequence is CASSQQAGFPYNEQFF.

To note about this clone: The read comes to an end 3 residues before the CDR3 does, leaving the germline J gene to fill in the end. This chain uses TRBV7-8 with TRBJ1-2; D uncertain. Looked up from germline, CDR1 is SGHVS and CDR2 is FQNEAQ. CDR3 length: 14 residues. The CDR3 DNA, read in part, is TGTGCCAGCAGCTTACGCGGTAGCTTCTACGAC. Protein product: CASSLRGSFYD. The entire CDR3 protein is CASSLRGSFYDYTF.

Concerning this clone: The read terminates 3 residues before the CDR3 end, so the remaining end is supplied by the germline J gene. The chain combines TRBV5-1 with TRBJ2-6; 8 bases are shared with TRBD1. Germline CDR1 and CDR2: SGHRS and YFSETQ. This CDR3 is built from 19 residues. V gave up 4 bases and J gave up 3 bases; unmatched junction bases: 15. The CDR3 protein is CASSLTPESTGVGANVLTF. CDR3 DNA, as far as it was read: TGCGCCAGCAGCCTCACCCCAGAATCGACAGGGGTTGGGGCCAACGTC.

CDR3 in amino acids: CSAGRPGDEKLFF. The sequenced part of the CDR3 DNA is TGCAGTGCAGGAAGACCGGGGGATGAAAAA. The chain recombines TRBV20-1 with TRBJ1-4; tentative D call: TRBD1 (5 bases). The CDR3 goes on 3 residues after the read ends, and that part is filled in from the germline J gene. Germline values: CDR1 DFQATT, CDR2 SNEGSKA (reference sequence). The CDR3 has 13 amino acids. V lost 6 bases and J 6 bases, leaving 14 bases between the germline ends.

Partial CDR3 DNA: TGTGCCAGCAGGGAGGTTAACTATGGT. Its translation: CASREVNYG. The entire CDR3 sequence reads CASREVNYGQYF. This sequence joins TRBV6-2 or TRBV6-3 and TRBJ2-4; a weak D match, TRBD2 (5 bases). The sequenced fragment ends 3 residues before the CDR3 boundary, so the rest is inferred from the germline J gene. The CDR3 contains 12 residues. Germline V gene lookup returns CDR1 MNHEY and CDR2 SVGEGT.

Concerning this clone: The read stops 3 residues short of the end of the CDR3; the missing end is completed from the germline J gene. The chain links TRBV7-3 to TRBJ2-1, with 8 bases fitting TRBD2. Unmatched junction bases numbered 8, after V lost 2 bases and J lost 8 bases. CDR3 length equals 15 residues. Germline V gene data show CDR1 as SGHTA and CDR2 as FQGTGA. CDR3 residues: CASSLGAGGRDEQFF. Incomplete CDR3 DNA: TGTGCCAGCAGCTTAGGGGCGGGGGGCCGGGATGAG.

About this clone itself: The read comes to an end 3 residues before the CDR3 does, leaving the germline J gene to fill in the end. The chain recombines TRBV7-9 with TRBJ2-1; maybe TRBD2 (6 bases). This CDR3 comprises 12 residues. The germline gives CDR1 SEHNR, CDR2 FQNEAQ (reference sequence). Trimming cost V 6 bases and J 9 bases, with 12 bases left between them. The CDR3 protein is CASRNQAGEQFF. CDR3 DNA (partial): TGTGCCAGCAGGAATCAAGCGGGTGAG.

Remarks on this clone: Read sequence stops 3 residues before the CDR3 end, and the germline J gene provides the missing end. V gene TRBV30 combines with J gene TRBJ2-7; D possibly corresponds to TRBD2 (6 bases). Germline V gives CDR1 GTSNPN, CDR2 SVGIG (reference sequence). Trimming took off 4 bases at V and 5 bases at J, with 15 bases between the two ends. The CDR3 runs 13 residues. CDR3 sequence: CAWNRDFRDEQYF. CDR3 DNA, as far as it was read: TGTGCCTGGAATAGGGACTTCCGGGACGAG.

About this clone itself: The read ends 3 residues before the CDR3 terminus; that terminus is restored from the germline J gene. V gene TRBV7-6 combines with J gene TRBJ2-7; the D gene could be TRBD1 or TRBD2 (5 bases each). CDR3 length: 14 amino acids. Germline V CDR1 and CDR2: SGHVS, FNYEAQ. Trimming took 5 bases from V and 5 from J, leaving 16 bases between them. This chain's CDR3 is CASSRGEVYNEQYF. The CDR3 DNA, read in part, is TGTGCCAGCAGCCGAGGGGAAGTGTATAACGAG.

As for this clone: Read data end 3 residues before the CDR3 end; the end is taken from the germline J gene. This chain connects TRBV2 to TRBJ2-7, with no clear D. The CDR3 has 14 residues. The germline gives CDR1 SNHLY, CDR2 FYNNEI. V was shortened by 1 base and J by 1 base, with 8 bases between the two germline ends. The covered CDR3 bases are TGTGCCAGCAGTGAAGGGGCCCTTTCCTACGAG. Protein product: CASSEGALSYE. The CDR3 in full is CASSEGALSYEQYF. The whole variable domain, remainder taken from reference TRBV2 and TRBJ2-7, is EPEVTQTPSHQVTQMGQEVILRCVPISNHLYFYWYRQILGQKVEFLVSFYNNEISEKSEIFDDQFSVERPDGSNFTLKIRSTKLEDSAMYFCASSEGALSYEQYFGPGTRLTVT.

On this clone itself: Read sequence stops 3 residues before the CDR3 end, and the germline J gene provides the missing end. The J gene is TRBJ1-2, the V gene TRBV19; perhaps TRBD1 as D (6 bases). Germline lookup yields CDR1 LNHDA and CDR2 SQIVND (reference sequence). The CDR3 covers 13 residues. This chain's CDR3 is CATTPGGLHDYTF. The DNA read from the CDR3 is TGTGCCACCACGCCGGGGGGGCTACATGAC.

Worth noting for this clone: The read ends 3 residues before the CDR3 terminus; that terminus is restored from the germline J gene. The chain is built from TRBV18 and TRBJ2-5, with 8 bases identical to TRBD1. Per germline, CDR1 KGHSH and CDR2 LQKENI. The CDR3 runs to 14 residues. Trimming at V came to 8 bases and at J to 5 bases, leaving 10 bases not matched to a gene. The covered CDR3 bases are TGTGCCAGCACAACGCGACAGGGGAGGGAGACC. It is translated as CASTTRQGRET. The entire CDR3 is CASTTRQGRETQYF.

The CDR3 spells CASSLVTTDTQYF. CDR3 bases read: TGTGCCAGCAGCTTAGTGACAACAGATACG. This sequence joins TRBV13 and TRBJ2-3, with D uncertain. The read terminates 3 residues ahead of where the CDR3 ends, so the germline J gene completes it. V dropped 1 base and J dropped 3 bases, with 5 bases sitting between them. CDR3 length equals 13 residues. CDR1 is PRHDT and CDR2 is FYEKMQ in the germline V gene (reference sequence).

This clone is classed as medium-sized by frequency. Sequencing ends 3 residues short of the CDR3 end; the germline J gene provides the rest. The genes are TRBV12-3 or TRBV12-4 and TRBJ2-7, with D maybe TRBD1 (5 bases). The CDR3 length is 14 residues. V was clipped by 5 bases and J by 1 base, with 12 bases between them. CDR3 in amino acids: CASSPYTGSYEQYF. The part of the CDR3 DNA that was read is TGTGCCAGCAGTCCCTACACAGGTTCCTACGAG.

A word on this clone: The CDR3 end is not reached by the read, which stops 3 residues before it; the germline J gene fills it in. The V and J genes are TRBV7-2 and TRBJ2-3; the D gene is possibly TRBD2 (5 bases). Germline V lookup: CDR1 SGHTA, CDR2 FQGNSA. The CDR3 contains 15 residues. The part of the CDR3 DNA that was read is TGTGCCAGCAGCTTAATGTTCTCCGGGGATCAGCCG. Its protein is CASSLMFSGDQP. The entire CDR3 protein is CASSLMFSGDQPQYF.

Notes on this clone: With the read ending 3 residues before the CDR3 end, the germline J gene is used to fill in that end. V usage is TRBV11-2 and J usage is TRBJ1-6; D is ambiguous. The CDR3 runs to 14 residues. Germline V lookup: CDR1 SGHAT, CDR2 FQNNGV. The ends were cut back, 7 bases at V and 9 bases at J, with 16 bases in the middle. This chain's CDR3 is CASNLGLAGSPLHF. CDR3 bases read: TGTGCCAGCAACCTTGGGTTAGCGGGTTCACCC.

Points on this clone: The CDR3 is cut off 3 residues early in the read; its end comes from the germline J gene. V gene TRBV6-2 or TRBV6-3 combines with J gene TRBJ2-3, with TRBD1 as a possible D gene (5 bases). The CDR3 is 16 amino acids. V was cut by 4 bases and J by 0 bases, with 14 bases left in between. From germline, CDR1 is MNHEY and CDR2 SVGEGT. CDR3 sequence reads: CASSSPTVTSTDTQYF. The sequenced part of the CDR3 DNA is TGTGCCAGCAGTTCCCCGACAGTTACTAGCACAGATACG.

Remarks on this clone: Read sequence stops 3 residues before the CDR3 end, and the germline J gene provides the missing end. The chain is built from TRBV14 and TRBJ2-3; 14 positions agree with TRBD2. Germline CDR1 is SGHDN and CDR2 is FVKESK. This CDR3 region has 16 residues. CDR3 bases read: TGTGCCAGCAGCCAACCGGGACTAGCGGGGGAAGAGACG. Translated, it gives CASSQPGLAGEET. In full, the CDR3 is CASSQPGLAGEETQYF.

As for this clone: The read terminates 3 residues ahead of where the CDR3 ends, so the germline J gene completes it. The J gene is TRBJ1-4, the V gene TRBV7-9; no clear D gene. The V gene lost 5 bases and the J gene lost 5 bases, with 9 bases spanning the gap. Germline V gene data show CDR1 as SEHNR and CDR2 as FQNEAQ (reference sequence). The CDR3 consists of 13 residues. CDR3 DNA (partial): TGTGCCAGCAGCCCCTCTGGCAATGAAAAA. Protein sequence: CASSPSGNEK. The entire CDR3 reads CASSPSGNEKLFF.

With regard to this clone: The CDR3 end falls 3 residues outside the read, so it is completed with the germline J gene. This chain connects TRBV7-2 to TRBJ2-7; 8 bases map to TRBD2. Germline V lookup: CDR1 SGHTA, CDR2 FQGNSA. This CDR3 has 14 amino acids. The trim removed 3 bases at V and 5 bases at J, leaving 6 bases unmatched. The part of the CDR3 DNA that was read is TGTGCCAGCAGCTTTAAAGCGGGGGCTAACGAG. Encoded protein: CASSFKAGANE. The full CDR3 is CASSFKAGANEQYF.

Of note for this clone: The CDR3 is cut off 3 residues early in the read; its end comes from the germline J gene. The chain is built from TRBV5-4 and TRBJ2-1, with D possibly TRBD1 on 5 matching bases. Germline loops: CDR1 SGHNT, CDR2 YYREEE (reference sequence). This CDR3 has 15 amino acids. V was shortened by 2 bases and J by 5 bases, with 14 bases between the two germline ends. The CDR3 loop is CASSLSGLFNNEQFF. CDR3 DNA, as far as it was read: TGTGCCAGCAGCTTATCAGGGTTGTTCAACAATGAG.